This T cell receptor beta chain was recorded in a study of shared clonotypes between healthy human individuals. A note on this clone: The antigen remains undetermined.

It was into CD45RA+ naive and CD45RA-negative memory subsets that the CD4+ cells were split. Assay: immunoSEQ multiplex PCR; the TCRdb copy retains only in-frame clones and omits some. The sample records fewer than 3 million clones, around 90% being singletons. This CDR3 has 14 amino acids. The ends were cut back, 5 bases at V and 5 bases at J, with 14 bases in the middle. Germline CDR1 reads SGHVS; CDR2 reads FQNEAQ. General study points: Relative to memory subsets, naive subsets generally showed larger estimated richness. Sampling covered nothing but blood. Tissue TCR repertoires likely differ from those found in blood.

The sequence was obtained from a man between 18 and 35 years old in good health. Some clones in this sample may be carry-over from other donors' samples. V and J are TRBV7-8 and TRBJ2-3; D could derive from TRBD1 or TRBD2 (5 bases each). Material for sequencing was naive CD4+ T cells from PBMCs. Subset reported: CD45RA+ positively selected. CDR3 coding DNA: TGTGCCAGCAGCAGAGGGACCGCCAAAGATACGCAGTATTTT. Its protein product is CASSRGTAKDTQYF.